This is a list of T cell receptor beta chains from one sample in a study of T cells expressing NK-cell markers. Each CDR3 protein gets one entry in TCRdb, which reprocessed the 5' RACE reads and gives no DNA. The sample spans approximately 380,000 distinct CDR3 sequences; the ten largest clones claim roughly 5.4%. The sequenced sample consisted of blood T cells: a sorted CD56 or NKG2C T cell subset, CD4+ or CD8+ T cells, or bulk PBMC T cells (not recorded which). The receptors stem from a man between 18 and 69 years old in good health. Both conserved end residues are part of each CDR3. Fields, in order: V gene, J gene, CDR3 protein.

TRBV5-4	TRBJ2-7	CASGSGGRSSYEQYF
TRBV2	TRBJ2-7	CATERGARYEQYF
TRBV5-5	TRBJ2-7	CASSFFRGGAESYEQYF
TRBV5-1	TRBJ2-1	CASSSSGLAESNEQFF
TRBV20-1	TRBJ2-3	CSARRLTDTQYF
TRBV19	TRBJ2-1	CASSATSGGPGRFF
TRBV3-1	TRBJ1-3	CASSQGLGPGNTIYF
TRBV12-5	TRBJ2-1	CASGLRAGGSDNEQFF
TRBV5-1	TRBJ1-5	CASTHLGLQPQHF
TRBV2	TRBJ2-5	CASADRPETQYF
TRBV11-2	TRBJ2-7	CASSRGRGARYEQYF
TRBV2	TRBJ1-1	CAKGTGNTEAFF
TRBV7-9	TRBJ2-5	CASSRKGGGETQYF
TRBV15	TRBJ1-1	CATSSPRGRFRSAEAFF